These 19 T cell receptor beta chains were sequenced from one sample in a study of cytomegalovirus exposure and HLA in healthy donors. The PCR had 60 Vbeta and 13 Jbeta primers. This table comes from immunoSEQ multiplex PCR, and its TCRdb copy is limited to in-frame clones, with some not included. The table shows a few hundred thousand clones, with approximately 78% occurring only once. The sequencing sample was made of PBMCs. These receptors all stem from a man aged 25-40 years in good health and CMV-seronegative.

This chain joins TRBV6-5 and TRBJ1-4, with D maybe TRBD1 (5 bases). V lost 6 bases and J 1 base, leaving 9 bases between the germline ends. The germline V gene encodes CDR1 MNHEY and CDR2 SVGAGI. The CDR3 is 14 residues long. The CDR3 coding sequence is TGTGCCAGCAGCAACAGGCGAACTAATGAAAAACTGTTTTTT. The encoded protein is CASSNRRTNEKLFF.

The rearrangement joins TRBV7-2 to TRBJ1-1; D is possibly TRBD1 (6 bases). The germline V and J ends were trimmed by 3 bases and 0 bases, with 8 bases remaining between them. The CDR3 is 14 residues long. Germline loops: CDR1 SGHTA, CDR2 FQGNSA. As DNA, the CDR3 is TGTGCCAGCAGCTTTAGGGGGATGAACACTGAAGCTTTCTTT. Amino acid sequence: CASSFRGMNTEAFF. Based on the CDR3 plus reference TRBV7-2 and TRBJ1-1, the full variable domain is GAGVSQSPSNKVTEKGKDVELRCDPISGHTALYWYRQSLGQGLEFLIYFQGNSAPDKSGLPSDRFSAERTGGSVSTLTIQRTQQEDSAVYLCASSFRGMNTEAFFGQGTRLTVV.

The CDR3 region is CASSLNREAFF. The CDR3 region has the DNA TGCGCCAGCAGCTTGAACAGGGAAGCTTTCTTT. This sequence joins TRBV5-1 and TRBJ1-1, with D tentatively TRBD1 (5 bases). Trimming stripped 1 base from V and 8 bases from J, with 6 bases between. The V gene's germline CDR1 is SGHRS and CDR2 YFSETQ. This CDR3 region has 11 residues.

V gene TRBV5-1 combines with J gene TRBJ2-7; 7 bases match TRBD1. The CDR3 spans 15 residues. Losses at the gene ends were 4 bases for V and 1 base for J; bases not matched to a gene: 8. Germline V lookup: CDR1 SGHRS, CDR2 YFSETQ. DNA of the CDR3: TGCGCCAGCAGCGATTCCAGGGGGAGATCCTACGAGCAGTACTTC. This sequence encodes CASSDSRGRSYEQYF. Full variable domain (remainder filled in from reference TRBV5-1 and TRBJ2-7): KAGVTQTPRYLIKTRGQQVTLSCSPISGHRSVSWYQQTPGQGLQFLFEYFSETQRNKGNFPGRFSGRQFSNSRSEMNVSTLELGDSALYLCASSDSRGRSYEQYFGPGTRLTVT.

V and J are TRBV5-4 and TRBJ1-3; D call uncertain. This CDR3 is 18 amino acids long. V lost 0 bases and J lost 0, with 16 bases in between. Germline V lookup: CDR1 SGHNT, CDR2 YYREEE (reference sequence). The CDR3 nucleotides are TGTGCCAGCAGCTTGGAATATGGCGGGGAGAGCTCTGGAAACACCATATATTTT. It codes for CASSLEYGGESSGNTIYF.

The CDR3 sequence is CASSLSIRTNEKLFF. The CDR3 DNA reads TGTGCCAGCAGCTTATCTATCCGGACTAATGAAAAACTGTTTTTT. The chain is built from TRBV7-2 and TRBJ1-4; D is undetermined. CDR1 and CDR2 from the germline V gene are SGHTA and FQGNSA. CDR3 length: 15 residues. V was trimmed by 2 bases and J by 2 bases, leaving 9 bases between them.

This clone was recorded a few times. The gene calls are TRBV6-1 and TRBJ2-7; tentatively, D is TRBD2 (5 bases). V lost 7 bases to trimming and J lost 2 bases, with 9 bases between them. This CDR3 contains 12 residues. CDR1 and CDR2 (germline): MNHNS, SASEGT. In nucleotides, the CDR3 is TGTGCCAGCAAGGAGGTGCCCTACGAGCAGTACTTC. Translating gives CASKEVPYEQYF.

Comments on this clone: A junction end diverges from the germline sequence, so it may reflect a read error. The chain links TRBV6-1 to TRBJ2-6; D is possibly TRBD2 (6 bases). The CDR3 is 16 residues long. Germline CDR1 is MNHNS and CDR2 is SASEGT. The CDR3 DNA reads TGTGCCAGCAGTGCAGGAGGGTTATCTGGGGCCAGCGTCCTGACTTTC. Translation gives CASSAGGLSGASVLTF.

The gene calls are TRBV2 and TRBJ2-1; D remains ambiguous. Germline CDR1 SNHLY, CDR2 FYNNEI. The V and J ends lost 6 bases and 4 bases respectively, with 16 bases between them. The CDR3 runs to 15 residues. CDR3 sequence (DNA): TGTGCCAGCAGCCTTGTTAGGTCTAGTTACAATGAGCAGTTCTTC. Its translation is CASSLVRSSYNEQFF.

V usage is TRBV25-1 and J usage is TRBJ1-4, with a possible D match to TRBD1 (5 bases). This CDR3 comprises 12 residues. From germline, CDR1 is MGHDK and CDR2 SYGVNS. Trimming removed 6 bases at V and 5 bases at J, with 7 bases between. This CDR3 reads CASSRGNEKLFF. Here the CDR3 DNA reads TGTGCCAGCAGCCGGGGGAATGAAAAACTGTTTTTT.

This chain connects TRBV19 to TRBJ1-4; 11 nucleotides align to TRBD1. The length of the CDR3 is 15 residues. CDR1 and CDR2 (germline): LNHDA, SQIVND (reference sequence). Germline trimming cut 8 bases from V and 7 bases from J; bases unmatched to any gene: 9. CDR3 sequence reads: CASRMTGTGGEKLFF. CDR3 nucleotide sequence: TGTGCCAGTCGGATGACCGGGACAGGGGGTGAAAAACTGTTTTTT.

The CDR3 nucleotides read TGTGCCAGCAGCTGGGACAGAGACCACACTGAAGCTTTCTTT. It encodes CASSWDRDHTEAFF. The rearrangement uses TRBV7-9 and TRBJ1-1, with 7 bases identical to TRBD1. With 4 bases clipped from V and 3 bases from J, the junction kept 5 bases outside the gene matches. This CDR3 contains 14 residues. CDR1 is SEHNR and CDR2 is FQNEAQ in the germline V gene (reference sequence).

The J gene is TRBJ2-7, the V gene TRBV5-1; TRBD1 aligns across 8 bases. Germline assignment: CDR1 SGHRS and CDR2 YFSETQ. The CDR3 length is 15 residues. V gave up 4 bases and J gave up 4 bases; unmatched junction bases: 10. CDR3 in amino acids: CASSAGQGTFYEQYF. Written as DNA, the CDR3 is TGCGCCAGCAGCGCTGGACAGGGTACCTTTTACGAGCAGTACTTC.

The V gene is TRBV13, the J gene TRBJ2-7; TRBD1 matches at 9 bases. CDR1 and CDR2 (germline): PRHDT, FYEKMQ (reference sequence). The CDR3 consists of 15 residues. After removal of 5 bases from V and 2 bases from J, the junction contained 7 bases not matched to a gene. CDR3 in DNA: TGTGCCAGCAGCGCCCGACAGGGGGAGACCTACGAGCAGTACTTC. This sequence encodes CASSARQGETYEQYF.

This clone was seen only once. The genes are TRBV5-4 and TRBJ1-2; 7 nucleotides align to TRBD1. The CDR3 is made up of 15 amino acids. Per germline, CDR1 SGHNT and CDR2 YYREEE (reference sequence). J gave up 3 bases and V 1 base, and 6 bases lay outside the gene matches. CDR3 nucleotide sequence: TGTGCCAGCAGCTTGTACTCAGGGGGTCACTATGGCTACACCTTC. This sequence encodes CASSLYSGGHYGYTF.

The chain is built from TRBV2 and TRBJ2-7; D is unresolved. The CDR3 has 13 residues. Trimming removed 4 bases at V and 0 bases at J, with 7 bases between. Germline V lookup: CDR1 SNHLY, CDR2 FYNNEI. CDR3 amino acids: CASSVLSSYEQYF. The CDR3 region has the DNA TGTGCCAGCAGTGTTCTAAGCTCCTACGAGCAGTACTTC.

This clone has just a few counts. The chain couples TRBV15 to TRBJ2-2; D not resolved. The CDR3 runs to 15 residues. CDR1 and CDR2 (germline): LNHNV, YYDKDF (reference sequence). Trimming stripped 1 base from V and 8 bases from J, with 14 bases between. The CDR3 sequence is CATSRGLLVVGELFF. As DNA, the CDR3 is TGTGCCACCAGCAGAGGGCTGCTGGTCGTAGGGGAGCTGTTTTTT.

The V and J genes are TRBV10-3 and TRBJ2-3; 7 bases map to TRBD2. V shed 3 bases, J shed 0 bases, and the junction held 6 bases outside the gene matches. The CDR3 is 16 amino acids. Germline assignment: CDR1 ENHRY and CDR2 SYGVKD. CDR3 nucleotides: TGTGCCATCAGTGATCGGAACGGGGGGAGCACAGATACGCAGTATTTT. Encoded protein: CAISDRNGGSTDTQYF.

The genes are TRBV29-1 and TRBJ1-1; 9 bases fit TRBD1. V shed 4 bases, J shed 1 base, and the junction held 1 base outside the gene matches. Per germline, CDR1 SQVTM and CDR2 ANQGSEA. The length of the CDR3 is 13 residues. The CDR3 sequence is CSVGGQGNTEAFF. CDR3 DNA sequence: TGCAGCGTTGGGGGACAGGGGAACACTGAAGCTTTCTTT.